The present T cell receptor (beta chain) was sequenced within a study of blood T cell repertoires in COVID-19. The CDR3 totals 15 residues. Germline loops: CDR1 SNHLY, CDR2 FYNNEI. Trimming took 6 bases from V and 2 from J; bases not matched to a gene: 5. The assay was immunoSEQ multiplex PCR, and TCRdb's table has in-frame clones only and misses some. The sample shows some 130,000 clones, almost 80% of them seen only once. The J gene is TRBJ2-1, the V gene TRBV2; 9 nucleotides match TRBD2. The sequence was obtained from a man in his 60s who had recovered from COVID-19. The material sequenced was peripheral blood. CDR3 loop: CASSRQRGAYNEQFF. CDR3 sequence (DNA): TGTGCCAGCAGCCGTCAGCGGGGGGCCTACAATGAGCAGTTCTTC.